The 21 T cell receptor beta chains listed next were all sequenced from one sample in a study of T cells after yellow fever vaccination (dated by TCRdb to 2018 to 2020). Receptor libraries were prepared by 5' RACE. The run used an Illumina NovaSeq 6000. The raw public data were reprocessed by TCRdb itself: fastp quality trimming at Q25, MiXCR clonotype calling, in-frame beta chains only. Under each unique CDR3 protein, matching rows form one entry showing the most common genes and DNA. The sample table contains about 340,000 distinct CDR3 sequences; only one count was recorded for 3% to 4.5% of them. About 24% of the sample is held by the ten biggest clonotypes. Taken with the paper, the label for treatment or condition translates to: live attenuated yellow fever vaccine strain. Sample: PBMCs, taken 5 days after the yellow fever booster vaccination. The receptors derive from a man between 18 and 29 years old who received the YFV17D yellow fever vaccine.

V is TRBV27 and J is TRBJ1-3; D gene ambiguous. This CDR3 region has 18 residues. CDR1 and CDR2 from the germline V gene are MNHEY and SMNVEV (reference sequence). V lost 5 bases and J 0 bases, leaving 20 bases between the germline ends. The CDR3 region is CASSPEPLAESSGNTIYF. The CDR3 bases are TGTGCCAGCAGTCCTGAACCCTTGGCGGAGAGCTCTGGAAACACCATATATTTT.

This clonotype was found many times. This chain uses TRBV12-3 or TRBV12-4 with TRBJ2-3; TRBD2 is a possible D gene (5 bases). With 6 bases removed from V and 0 bases from J, the gap between germline ends came to 10 bases. CDR3 size: 14 residues. Here the CDR3 reads CASRPRESTDTQYF. The CDR3 nucleotides are TGTGCCAGCAGACCGAGGGAGAGCACAGATACGCAGTATTTT.

This clonotype was observed a handful of times. J is TRBJ2-6 and V is TRBV7-2; D gene unclear. Trimming took 5 bases from V and 1 from J, leaving 9 bases between them. This CDR3 region has 15 residues. Germline V gene data show CDR1 as SGHTA and CDR2 as FQGNSA. DNA of the CDR3: TGTGCCAGCAGCGGCAGGAATTCTGGGGCCAACGTCCTGACTTTC. It encodes CASSGRNSGANVLTF.

This clonotype was counted a few times. The J gene is TRBJ2-5, the V gene TRBV4-3; 8 bases line up with TRBD2. In germline, CDR1 is LGHNA, CDR2 YSLEER. V dropped 0 bases and J dropped 5; count of bases not matched to a gene: 2. This CDR3 has 14 residues. Written as DNA, the CDR3 is TGCGCCAGCAGCCAAGATAGCGGGATGGAGACCCAGTACTTC. This gives the protein CASSQDSGMETQYF.

The V call is TRBV6-5, the J call TRBJ1-1; no clear D gene. From germline, CDR1 is MNHEY and CDR2 SVGAGI. The V end was cut by 9 bases, the J end by 3 bases, with 17 bases between. The CDR3 length is 14 residues. CDR3 bases: TGTGCCAGTAGGGTGGACCGGGGAGACACTGAAGCTTTCTTT. Residues: CASRVDRGDTEAFF.

This clonotype was observed at least ten times. For the CDR3, the DNA is TGTGCCAGCAGCCCGACAGGGTCCGACACTGAAGCTTTCTTT. Encoded protein: CASSPTGSDTEAFF. The rearrangement links TRBV7-3 to TRBJ1-1; 7 bases agree with TRBD1. The germline gives CDR1 SGHTA, CDR2 FQGTGA. CDR3 length equals 14 residues. V dropped 5 bases and J dropped 3; count of bases not matched to a gene: 6.

This clonotype occurred many times. The genes are TRBV29-1 and TRBJ2-7; the D is unclear. Trimming took 3 bases from V and 1 from J, leaving 7 bases between them. Germline V gene data show CDR1 as SQVTM and CDR2 as ANQGSEA. CDR3 length: 12 amino acids. The CDR3 DNA is TGCAGCGTTGATCTGCTATCCTACGAGCAGTACGTC. Its translation is CSVDLLSYEQYV.

The V call is TRBV5-6, the J call TRBJ1-2, with 7 nucleotides matching TRBD1. Germline V lookup: CDR1 SGHDT, CDR2 YYEEEE. This CDR3 has 16 amino acids. Trimming at V came to 3 bases and at J to 4 bases, leaving 12 bases not matched to a gene. CDR3 sequence: CASSSTPTGALYGYTF. The CDR3 DNA reads as TGTGCCAGCAGCTCTACGCCTACAGGGGCCCTCTATGGCTACACCTTC. Variable domain in full (rest from reference TRBV5-6 and TRBJ1-2): DAGVTQSPTHLIKTRGQQVTLRCSPKSGHDTVSWYQQALGQGPQFIFQYYEEEERQRGNFPDRFSGHQFPNYSSELNVNALLLGDSALYLCASSSTPTGALYGYTFGSGTRLTVV.

This clonotype was seen at least ten times. This rearrangement joins TRBV4-3 to TRBJ2-2; D uncertain. Germline assignment: CDR1 LGHNA and CDR2 YSLEER. Trimming stripped 0 bases from V and 2 bases from J, with 10 bases between. The CDR3 extends over 16 amino acids. The CDR3 is CASSQDQDLNTGELFF. The CDR3 DNA follows: TGCGCCAGCAGCCAAGATCAGGACCTAAACACCGGGGAGCTGTTTTTT.

This clonotype came up a few times. The V call is TRBV7-2, the J call TRBJ1-6; the match to TRBD1 covers 11 bases. Germline CDR1 reads SGHTA; CDR2 reads FQGNSA. The trim removed 4 bases at V and 6 bases at J, leaving 5 bases unmatched. This CDR3 is 16 amino acids long. The CDR3 spells CASSYGQGASNSPLHF. Written as DNA, the CDR3 is TGTGCCAGCAGCTACGGACAGGGGGCATCTAATTCACCCCTCCACTTT.

This clonotype appeared many times. The chain combines TRBV7-9 with TRBJ2-1, with D possibly being TRBD2 (5 bases). This CDR3 is 14 amino acids long. V was trimmed by 3 bases and J by 5 bases, leaving 11 bases between them. Germline values: CDR1 SEHNR, CDR2 FQNEAQ (reference sequence). CDR3 sequence: CASSFSDGDNEQFF. The CDR3 DNA follows: TGTGCCAGCAGCTTTAGCGACGGAGACAATGAGCAGTTCTTC.

This sequence joins TRBV4-3 and TRBJ1-1, with 7 bases fitting TRBD1. Trimming at V came to 0 bases and at J to 3 bases, leaving 4 bases not matched to a gene. This CDR3 comprises 15 residues. The V gene's germline CDR1 is LGHNA and CDR2 YSLEER. The CDR3 DNA sequence: TGCGCCAGCAGCCAAGATCCCAGGGGGGACACTGAAGCTTTCTTT. This translates into CASSQDPRGDTEAFF.

This clonotype was seen more than once but under ten times. The chain carries TRBV29-1 and TRBJ1-1, with D hard to call. V lost 6 bases and J 3 bases, leaving 8 bases between the germline ends. Germline V gene data show CDR1 as SQVTM and CDR2 as ANQGSEA. The CDR3 has 11 residues. DNA of the CDR3: TGCAGCGTCCCTGGGGACACTGAAGCTTTCTTT. It translates to CSVPGDTEAFF.

This chain uses TRBV7-2 with TRBJ2-7, with 8 bases fitting TRBD1. This CDR3 is built from 13 residues. Germline CDR1 and CDR2: SGHTA and FQGNSA. The V segment lost 5 bases and the J segment 6 bases; nucleotides outside the gene matches: 6. CDR3 sequence: CASSKWTGREQYF. DNA of the CDR3: TGTGCCAGCAGCAAGTGGACAGGGCGCGAGCAGTACTTC.

This clonotype was counted many times. The chain couples TRBV7-2 to TRBJ2-3, with 10 bases lining up with TRBD1. The CDR3 totals 14 residues. With V trimmed by 4 bases and J by 6 bases, 4 bases remained unmatched. The germline V gene has CDR1 SGHTA and CDR2 FQGNSA. The CDR3 spells CASSSGQGDDTQYF. CDR3 DNA: TGTGCCAGCAGCTCAGGACAGGGGGACGATACGCAGTATTTT.

This clonotype was seen at least ten times. The genes are TRBV2 and TRBJ2-3, with D possibly being TRBD2 (7 bases). Per germline, CDR1 SNHLY and CDR2 FYNNEI. This CDR3 comprises 14 residues. The ends were cut back, 8 bases at V and 4 bases at J, with 16 bases in the middle. This CDR3 is CASRVGGGPDTQYF. CDR3 coding DNA: TGTGCCAGCCGTGTGGGCGGGGGCCCAGATACGCAGTATTTT.

This clonotype was seen ten or more times. The chain carries TRBV15 and TRBJ2-7; D gene uncertain. Germline CDR1 is LNHNV and CDR2 is YYDKDF (reference sequence). V was shortened by 0 bases and J by 0 bases, with 12 bases between the two germline ends. This CDR3 region has 16 residues. This CDR3 reads CATSRDSAESSYEQYF. In nucleotides, the CDR3 is TGTGCCACCAGCAGAGATTCGGCGGAGAGCTCCTACGAGCAGTACTTC.

This clonotype was seen repeatedly, ten times or more. V and J are TRBV4-3 and TRBJ2-2; TRBD2 is a possible D gene (5 bases). The CDR3 covers 14 residues. V shed 0 bases and J shed 7 bases, with 9 bases lying between them. Germline values: CDR1 LGHNA, CDR2 YSLEER. CDR3 coding DNA: TGCGCCAGCAGCCAAGACGGGGTAATCGGGGAGCTGTTTTTT. Protein product: CASSQDGVIGELFF.

The V call is TRBV20-1, the J call TRBJ2-1; 11 nucleotides align to TRBD2. V lost 5 bases to trimming and J lost 0 bases; unmatched junction nucleotides: 0. The CDR3 consists of 14 residues. Germline V gene data show CDR1 as DFQATT and CDR2 as SNEGSKA (reference sequence). The CDR3 loop reads CSALAGGSYNEQFF. The CDR3 DNA follows: TGCAGTGCTCTAGCGGGGGGCTCCTACAATGAGCAGTTCTTC.

This clonotype was picked up many times. The V and J genes are TRBV15 and TRBJ2-5, with a tentative D call TRBD2 (6 bases). There are 14 residues in the CDR3. Trimming left V 3 bases short and J 4 bases short, with 12 bases between. CDR1 is LNHNV and CDR2 is YYDKDF in the germline V gene (reference sequence). CDR3 sequence: CATSRGGWGETQYF. Written as DNA, the CDR3 is TGTGCCACCAGCAGGGGAGGTTGGGGAGAGACCCAGTACTTC.

Many counts were recorded for this clonotype. The rearrangement links TRBV7-2 to TRBJ2-1; TRBD1 aligns across 9 bases. The CDR3 totals 17 residues. The germline V gene has CDR1 SGHTA and CDR2 FQGNSA. The ends lost 7 bases at V and 4 bases at J; junction bases unmatched: 14. CDR3 amino acids: CASTPWDGQGPYNEQFF. The CDR3, as DNA: TGTGCCAGCACCCCGTGGGATGGACAGGGGCCATACAATGAGCAGTTCTTC.